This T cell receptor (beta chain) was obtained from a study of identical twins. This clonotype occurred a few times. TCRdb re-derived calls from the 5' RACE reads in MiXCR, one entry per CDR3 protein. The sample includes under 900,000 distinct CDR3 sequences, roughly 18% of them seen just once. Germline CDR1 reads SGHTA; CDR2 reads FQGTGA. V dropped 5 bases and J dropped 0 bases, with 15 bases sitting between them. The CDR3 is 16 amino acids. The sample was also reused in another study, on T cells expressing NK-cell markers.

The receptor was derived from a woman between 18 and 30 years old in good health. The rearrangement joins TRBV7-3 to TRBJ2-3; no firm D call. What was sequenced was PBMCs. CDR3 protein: CASSLQPDVSTDTQYF. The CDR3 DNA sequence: TGTGCCAGCAGCCTTCAACCGGACGTTAGCACAGATACGCAGTATTTT. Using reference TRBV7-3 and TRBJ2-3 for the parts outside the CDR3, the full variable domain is GAGVSQTPSNKVTEKGKYVELRCDPISGHTALYWYRQSLGQGPEFLIYFQGTGAADDSGLPNDRFFAVRPEGSVSTLKIQRTERGDSAVYLCASSLQPDVSTDTQYFGPGTRLTVL.